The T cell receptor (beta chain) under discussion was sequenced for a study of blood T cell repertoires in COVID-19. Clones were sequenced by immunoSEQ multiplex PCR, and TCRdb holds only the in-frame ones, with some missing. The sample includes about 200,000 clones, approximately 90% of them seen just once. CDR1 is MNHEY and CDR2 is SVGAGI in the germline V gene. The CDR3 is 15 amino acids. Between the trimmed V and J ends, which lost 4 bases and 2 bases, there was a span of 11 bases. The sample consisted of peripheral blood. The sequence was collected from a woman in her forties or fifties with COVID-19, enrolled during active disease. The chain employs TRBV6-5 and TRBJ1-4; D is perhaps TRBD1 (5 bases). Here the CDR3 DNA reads TGTGCCAGCAGTTCCAAGACAGAGACTAATGAAAAACTGTTTTTT. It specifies CASSSKTETNEKLFF.